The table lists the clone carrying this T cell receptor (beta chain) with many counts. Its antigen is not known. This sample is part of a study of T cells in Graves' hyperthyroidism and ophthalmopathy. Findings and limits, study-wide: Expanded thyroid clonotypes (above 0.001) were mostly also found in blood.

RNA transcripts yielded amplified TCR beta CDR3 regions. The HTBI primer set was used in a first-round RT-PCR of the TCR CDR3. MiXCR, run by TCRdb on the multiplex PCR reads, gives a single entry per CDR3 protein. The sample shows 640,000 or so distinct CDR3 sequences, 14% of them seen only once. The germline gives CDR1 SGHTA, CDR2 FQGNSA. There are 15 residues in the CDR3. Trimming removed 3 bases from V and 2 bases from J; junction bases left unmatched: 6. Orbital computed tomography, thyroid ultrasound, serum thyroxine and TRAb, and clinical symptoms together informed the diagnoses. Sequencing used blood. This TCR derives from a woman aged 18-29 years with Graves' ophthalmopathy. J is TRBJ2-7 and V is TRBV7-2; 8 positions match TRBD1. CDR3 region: CASSFGTGSTYEQYF. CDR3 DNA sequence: TGTGCCAGCAGCTTTGGGACAGGCTCTACCTACGAGCAGTACTTC.